The present T cell receptor (beta chain) was sequenced within a study of blood T cell repertoires in COVID-19. Per the study methods: Nucleated cell number was recorded as an estimate derived from reference gene primer amplification. The method was immunoSEQ multiplex PCR; TCRdb's version includes in-frame clones alone and lacks a portion of them. V, J and clone size derive from that table, while D and trimming were established from the DNA sequence. This sample has around 290,000 clones, with approximately 89% found just once. Participants were placed into cohorts based on the clinical history they reported. Germline V lookup: CDR1 SEHNR, CDR2 FQNEAQ (reference sequence). The V gene lost 8 bases and the J gene lost 3 bases, with 17 bases spanning the gap. The CDR3 spans 15 residues.

The clonotype originates from a woman younger than 30 who had recovered from COVID-19. Sample: PBMCs or T cells enriched from blood (not recorded which). The genes are TRBV7-9 and TRBJ1-3; tentatively, D is TRBD1 (6 bases). The CDR3 sequence is CASQRNRELGNTIYF. The CDR3 DNA is TGTGCCAGCCAAAGGAACAGGGAGCTTGGAAACACCATATATTTT.